The clone carrying this T cell receptor (beta chain) was seen ten or more times. Its target is not known. The data stem from a study of CD8 T cells in ankylosing spondylitis. Notes on the study in general: From matched ankylosing spondylitis synovial fluid, disease-linked clones were reportedly recovered at significantly enriched levels. A TCR beta motif of under ten highly homologous variants appeared characteristic of ankylosing spondylitis blood.

TCRdb redid the calling of the 5' RACE reads with MiXCR, one entry per CDR3 protein. The table records around 890,000 distinct CDR3 sequences, approximately 12% of them present only once. Germline V gene sequence: CDR1 KGHSH, CDR2 LQKENI. The CDR3 is 13 residues long. Deletions cut 1 base from V and 6 bases from J, with 7 bases between. The clonotype originates from a male donor with ankylosing spondylitis. The chain employs TRBV18 and TRBJ1-5; D gene uncertain. Sequencing input: blood, either unsorted or a sorted T cell fraction (not recorded which). This chain's CDR3 is CASSPRGFQPQHF. CDR3 nucleotide sequence: TGTGCCAGCTCACCACGTGGTTTTCAGCCCCAGCATTTT.